This T cell receptor beta chain is from a study of T cells in Graves' hyperthyroidism and ophthalmopathy. V gave up 0 bases and J gave up 9 bases, with 15 bases separating them. Per germline, CDR1 SQVTM and CDR2 ANQGSEA. This CDR3 comprises 13 residues. Amplification of TCR beta CDR3 regions used RNA as the template. HTBI primers were used for first-round RT-PCR of the TCR CDR3. In TCRdb, the multiplex PCR reads were re-called with MiXCR into one record per CDR3 protein. This sample has roughly 280,000 distinct CDR3 sequences; about 17% occur once, and the top ten carry just over 55%. Extraction of PBMCs used roughly 9.6 ml of fresh peripheral blood.

This sequence originates from a woman aged 60-75 years with Graves' ophthalmopathy. The chain is built from TRBV29-1 and TRBJ2-7; D is perhaps TRBD1 (6 bases). Specimen: blood. CDR3 bases: TGCAGCGTTGAAGACTCCCAGGGGACGGGGCAGTACTTC. This sequence encodes CSVEDSQGTGQYF.